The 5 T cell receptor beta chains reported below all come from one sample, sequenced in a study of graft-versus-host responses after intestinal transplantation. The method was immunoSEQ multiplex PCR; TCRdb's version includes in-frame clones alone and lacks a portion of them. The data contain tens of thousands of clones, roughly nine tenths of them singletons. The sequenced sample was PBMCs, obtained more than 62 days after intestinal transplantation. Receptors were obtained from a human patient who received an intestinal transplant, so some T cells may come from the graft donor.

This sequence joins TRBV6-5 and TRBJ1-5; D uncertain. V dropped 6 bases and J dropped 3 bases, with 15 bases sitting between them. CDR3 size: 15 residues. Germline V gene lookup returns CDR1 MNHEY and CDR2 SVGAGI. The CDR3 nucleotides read TGTGCCAGCAGCCCTTTCACCGGGATCAATCAGCCCCAGCATTTT. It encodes CASSPFTGINQPQHF.

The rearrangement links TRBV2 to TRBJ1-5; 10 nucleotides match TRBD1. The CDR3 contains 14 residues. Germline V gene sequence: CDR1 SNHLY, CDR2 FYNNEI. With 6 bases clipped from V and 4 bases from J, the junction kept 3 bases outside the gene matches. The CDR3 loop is CASRSDRGNQPQHF. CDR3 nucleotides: TGTGCCAGCAGGTCGGACAGGGGGAATCAGCCCCAGCATTTT. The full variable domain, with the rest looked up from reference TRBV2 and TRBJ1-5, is EPEVTQTPSHQVTQMGQEVILRCVPISNHLYFYWYRQILGQKVEFLVSFYNNEISEKSEIFDDQFSVERPDGSNFTLKIRSTKLEDSAMYFCASRSDRGNQPQHFGDGTRLSIL.

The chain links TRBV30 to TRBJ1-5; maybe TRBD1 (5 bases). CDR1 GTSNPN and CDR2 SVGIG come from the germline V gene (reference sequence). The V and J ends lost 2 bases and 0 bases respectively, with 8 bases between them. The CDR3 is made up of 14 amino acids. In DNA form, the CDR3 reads TGTGCCTGGAGTTCGGGACTTAGCAATCAGCCCCAGCATTTT. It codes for CAWSSGLSNQPQHF. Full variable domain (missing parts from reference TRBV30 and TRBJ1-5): SQTIHQWPATLVQPVGSPLSLECTVEGTSNPNLYWYRQAAGRGLQLLFYSVGIGQISSEVPQNLSASRPQDRQFILSSKKLLLSDSGFYLCAWSSGLSNQPQHFGDGTRLSIL.

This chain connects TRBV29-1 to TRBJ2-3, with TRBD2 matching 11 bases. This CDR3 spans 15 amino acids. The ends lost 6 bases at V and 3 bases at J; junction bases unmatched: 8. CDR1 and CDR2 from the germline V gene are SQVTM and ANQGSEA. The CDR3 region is CSVVTSGGLTDTQYF. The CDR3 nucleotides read TGCAGCGTGGTTACTAGCGGGGGCCTAACAGATACGCAGTATTTT.

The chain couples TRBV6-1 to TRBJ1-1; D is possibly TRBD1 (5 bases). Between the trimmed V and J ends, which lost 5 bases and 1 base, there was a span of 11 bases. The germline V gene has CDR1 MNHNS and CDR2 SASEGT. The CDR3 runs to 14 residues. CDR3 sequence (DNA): TGTGCCAGCAGTCGGGGACCCCCGAACACTGAAGCTTTCTTT. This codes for CASSRGPPNTEAFF.